Given below is one TCR beta chain in context. These data belong to a study of blood T cell repertoires in COVID-19. In the study overall: Acute and convalescent COVID-19 specimens originated in the United States, Italy and Spain. The cDNA or gDNA used as material had been derived from T cells, B-cell-depleted T cells, or PBMCs.

Original analysis: Amplification of reference gene primers provided the estimated nucleated cell counts. Produced via immunoSEQ multiplex PCR; TCRdb's table is partial and in-frame only. V and J calls and clone size are given by that table; D and trimming were obtained from the DNA. This sample has 150,000 or so clones, with around four fifths found just once. Losses at the gene ends were 7 bases for V and 6 bases for J; bases not matched to a gene: 12. Germline V gene sequence: CDR1 MDHEN, CDR2 SYDVKM. The CDR3 is 14 amino acids. The TCR comes from a man aged 65-85 years who had recovered from COVID-19. Sample: peripheral blood. This sequence joins TRBV28 and TRBJ2-7, with 7 bases fitting TRBD2. CDR3: CASTPGHGGGEQYF. In DNA, the CDR3 is TGTGCCAGCACCCCGGGTCACGGCGGGGGCGAGCAGTACTTC.